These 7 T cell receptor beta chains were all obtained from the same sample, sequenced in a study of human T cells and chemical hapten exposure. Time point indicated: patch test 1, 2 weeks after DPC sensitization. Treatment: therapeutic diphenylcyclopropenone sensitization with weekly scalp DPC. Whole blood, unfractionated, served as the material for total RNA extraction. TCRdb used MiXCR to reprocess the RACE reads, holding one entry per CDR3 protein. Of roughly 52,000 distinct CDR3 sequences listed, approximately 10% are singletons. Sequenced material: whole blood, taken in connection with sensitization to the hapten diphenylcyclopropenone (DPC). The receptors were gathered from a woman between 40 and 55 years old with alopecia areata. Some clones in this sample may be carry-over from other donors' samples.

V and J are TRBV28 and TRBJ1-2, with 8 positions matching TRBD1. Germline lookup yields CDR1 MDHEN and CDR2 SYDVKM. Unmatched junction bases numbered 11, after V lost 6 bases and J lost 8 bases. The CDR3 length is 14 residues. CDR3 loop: CASSPWTGRWGYTF. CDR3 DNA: TGTGCCAGCAGCCCCTGGACAGGGCGATGGGGCTACACCTTC.

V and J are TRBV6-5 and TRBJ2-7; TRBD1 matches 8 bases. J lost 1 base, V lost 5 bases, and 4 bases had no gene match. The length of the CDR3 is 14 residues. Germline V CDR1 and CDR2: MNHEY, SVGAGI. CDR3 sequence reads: CASSLRDRSYEQYF. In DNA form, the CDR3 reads TGTGCCAGCAGTCTCCGGGACAGGTCCTACGAGCAGTACTTC.

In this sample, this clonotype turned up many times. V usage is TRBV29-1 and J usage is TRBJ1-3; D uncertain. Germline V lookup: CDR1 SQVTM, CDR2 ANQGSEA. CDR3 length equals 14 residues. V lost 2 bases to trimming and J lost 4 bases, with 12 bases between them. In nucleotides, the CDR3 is TGCAGCGTTGAACTTGGGGTACCGGGAAACACCATATATTTT. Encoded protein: CSVELGVPGNTIYF. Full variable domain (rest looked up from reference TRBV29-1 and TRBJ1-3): SAVISQKPSRDICQRGTSLTIQCQVDSQVTMMFWYRQQPGQSLTLIATANQGSEATYESGFVIDKFPISRPNLTFSTLTVSNMSPEDSSIYLCSVELGVPGNTIYFGEGSWLTVV.

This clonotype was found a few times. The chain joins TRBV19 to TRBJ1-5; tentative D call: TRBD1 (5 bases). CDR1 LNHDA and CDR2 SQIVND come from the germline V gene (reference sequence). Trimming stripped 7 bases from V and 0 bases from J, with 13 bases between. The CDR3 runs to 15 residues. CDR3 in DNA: TGTGCCAGTAAAACGCAGGGTAATAGCAATCAGCCCCAGCATTTT. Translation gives CASKTQGNSNQPQHF.

The CDR3 DNA is TGTGCCAGCAACCCCCACCAGGTTACCGGGGAGCTGTTTTTT. This sequence encodes CASNPHQVTGELFF. The chain recombines TRBV28 with TRBJ2-2; D uncertain. The CDR3 has 14 residues. Germline V CDR1 and CDR2: MDHEN, SYDVKM. V lost 7 bases to trimming and J lost 5 bases, with 14 bases between them.

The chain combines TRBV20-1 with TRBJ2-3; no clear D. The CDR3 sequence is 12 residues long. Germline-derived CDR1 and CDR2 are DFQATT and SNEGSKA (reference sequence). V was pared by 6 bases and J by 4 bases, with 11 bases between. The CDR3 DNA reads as TGCAGTGCCCCAGAGCTCGCAGATACGCAGTATTTT. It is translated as CSAPELADTQYF.

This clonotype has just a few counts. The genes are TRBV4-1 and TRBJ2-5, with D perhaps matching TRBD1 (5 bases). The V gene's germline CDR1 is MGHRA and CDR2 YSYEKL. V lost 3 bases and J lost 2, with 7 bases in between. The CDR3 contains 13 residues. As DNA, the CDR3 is TGCGCCAGCAGCCACCGACAGCAAGAGACCCAGTACTTC. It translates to CASSHRQQETQYF.